This TCR beta chain originates from a study of blood T cell repertoires in COVID-19. Across the whole study: The samples span acute and convalescent COVID-19 from the United States, Italy and Spain.

Produced via immunoSEQ multiplex PCR; TCRdb's table is partial and in-frame only. The sample has some 80,000 clones; around nine tenths are singletons. This CDR3 comprises 15 residues. Germline V lookup: CDR1 SGHRS, CDR2 YFSETQ. V lost 4 bases to trimming and J lost 1 base, with 12 bases between them. This clonotype originated in a man in his fifties or sixties with active or convalescent COVID-19. The genes are TRBV5-1 and TRBJ1-3, with D maybe TRBD1 (6 bases). Material: peripheral blood. The CDR3 DNA follows: TGCGCCAGCAGCCAGGTTGGACAGTCTGGAAACACCATATATTTT. This sequence encodes CASSQVGQSGNTIYF.